Listed below are T cell receptor beta chains from one sample, sequenced in a study of T cell repertoires in cytomegalovirus infection. TCRdb re-derived calls from the reads in MiXCR, one entry per CDR3 protein. The data show 100,000 to 150,000 distinct CDR3 sequences, with 24% seen just once and 34% held by the top ten. No antigen has been assigned to these receptors. Specimen: PBMCs, sequenced either directly or after in vitro stimulation (not recorded which). The receptor source for this set is a human donor in good health (CMV status not recorded). Some clones in this sample may be carry-over from other donors' samples. CDR3s include the opening cysteine and the closing phenylalanine or tryptophan. The D gene is left open where the match is weak. The size field is filled for only some rows; it gives once, few, many or a size class.

J: TRBJ1-3
size: few
D: TRBD1
V: TRBV30
DNA: TGTGCCTGGGCACTGGGACAGCAAGCTGGAAACACCATATATTTT
CDR3: CAWALGQQAGNTIYF

J: TRBJ2-5
size: few
D: TRBD2
V: TRBV19
DNA: TGTGCCAGTAGTATTGGAACGAGCGGGAGTGGTGAGACCCAGTACTTC
CDR3: CASSIGTSGSGETQYF

J: TRBJ2-7
size: few
D: -
V: TRBV5-6
DNA: TGTGCCAGCAGCTCCGCCCGCGAGCAGTACTTC
CDR3: CASSSAREQYF

J: TRBJ2-6
size: -
D: -
V: TRBV28
DNA: TGTGCCAGCACCGAAGGGGACCGCTCTGGGGCCAACGTCCTGACTTTC
CDR3: CASTEGDRSGANVLTF

J: TRBJ2-5
size: -
D: -
V: TRBV25-1
DNA: TGTGCCAGCAGTGAGGGTAGTTGGGGGGTGACCCAGTACTTC
CDR3: CASSEGSWGVTQYF

J: TRBJ2-3
size: -
D: TRBD2
V: TRBV7-3
DNA: TGTGCCAGCAGGGGACTAGGCGGCACAGATACGCAGTATTTT
CDR3: CASRGLGGTDTQYF

J: TRBJ1-3
size: many
D: -
V: TRBV7-9
DNA: TGTGCCAGCAGCTTAGACGGGATGGGACCTAAGTTTGTCTCTGGAAACACCATATATTTT
CDR3: CASSLDGMGPKFVSGNTIYF

J: TRBJ2-1
size: -
D: -
V: TRBV20-1
DNA: TGCAGTGCCGCGCAAGTAGTGCGCAATGAGCAGTTCTTC
CDR3: CSAAQVVRNEQFF

J: TRBJ1-2
size: few
D: -
V: TRBV7-9
DNA: TGTGCCAGCAGCGGCCGAAACGGGATGAGCTATGGCTACACCTTC
CDR3: CASSGRNGMSYGYTF

J: TRBJ2-1
size: -
D: -
V: TRBV28
DNA: TGTGCCAGCACCCAAGACCCAGACATCTACAATGAGCAGTTCTTC
CDR3: CASTQDPDIYNEQFF

J: TRBJ1-5
size: many
D: -
V: TRBV19
DNA: TGTGCCACCGGGGCGCAGCCCCAGCATTTT
CDR3: CATGAQPQHF

J: TRBJ1-1
size: few
D: TRBD1
V: TRBV19
DNA: TGTGCCAGTAGTATGCAGGGGGGAACGAACACTGAAGCTTTCTTT
CDR3: CASSMQGGTNTEAFF

J: TRBJ1-1
size: few
D: TRBD1
V: TRBV7-2
DNA: TGTGCCAGCAGCCAGAGACAGGGGGCGGGCACTGAAGCTTTCTTT
CDR3: CASSQRQGAGTEAFF

J: TRBJ2-1
size: -
D: TRBD2
V: TRBV27
DNA: TGTGCCAGCAGTTTGTATGGTAGCGGGGCCGAGCAGTTCTTC
CDR3: CASSLYGSGAEQFF

J: TRBJ1-2
size: -
D: -
V: TRBV7-2
DNA: TGTGCCAGCAGCTTTGCCCAGGGAGACTATGGCTACACCTTC
CDR3: CASSFAQGDYGYTF

J: TRBJ2-3
size: -
D: -
V: TRBV6-2/TRBV6-3
DNA: TGTGCCAGCAGTTACTTCCTACTTCCAGATACGCAGTATTTT
CDR3: CASSYFLLPDTQYF

J: TRBJ2-6
size: -
D: -
V: TRBV18
DNA: TGTGCCAGCTCACCTGTCTCTGGGGCCAACGTCCTGACTTTC
CDR3: CASSPVSGANVLTF

J: TRBJ2-2
size: few
D: TRBD1
V: TRBV4-2
DNA: TGTGCCAGCAGCCAACTGACAGGGACCGGGGAGCTGTTTTTT
CDR3: CASSQLTGTGELFF

J: TRBJ2-3
size: -
D: -
V: TRBV9
DNA: TGTGCCAGCAGCGAGACCGGGGAAGGCACGCAGTATTTT
CDR3: CASSETGEGTQYF

J: TRBJ2-1
size: -
D: -
V: TRBV7-8
DNA: TGTGCCAGCAGCTTAGGGGCTAGCAACTACAATGAGCAGTTCTTC
CDR3: CASSLGASNYNEQFF

J: TRBJ1-4
size: -
D: TRBD1
V: TRBV27
DNA: TGTGCCAGCAGGAGGGAGGGGACAGCCGGTGAAAAACTGTTTTTT
CDR3: CASRREGTAGEKLFF

J: TRBJ2-7
size: many
D: -
V: TRBV7-2
DNA: TGTGCCAGCAGCTTACCATTGACAGGACCCAAATCCTACGAGCAGTACTTC
CDR3: CASSLPLTGPKSYEQYF

J: TRBJ2-7
size: -
D: -
V: TRBV7-8
DNA: TGTGCCAGCAGCTGGAGGGCCAACTACGAGCAGTACTTC
CDR3: CASSWRANYEQYF

J: TRBJ1-2
size: few
D: -
V: TRBV12-3/TRBV12-4
DNA: TGTGCCAGCAGTTTAGGGGGGCAGGGAATAGGCTACACCTTC
CDR3: CASSLGGQGIGYTF

J: TRBJ1-2
size: few
D: -
V: TRBV6-2/TRBV6-3
DNA: TGTGCCAGCAGTTTTCCAACTCAGGGAAAGGAAGAATATGGCTACACCTTC
CDR3: CASSFPTQGKEEYGYTF

J: TRBJ2-1
size: -
D: TRBD2
V: TRBV5-1
DNA: TGCGCCAGCAGCTTGGGGCCGGGACTAGCTTCGGGTGAGCAGTTCTTC
CDR3: CASSLGPGLASGEQFF

J: TRBJ1-1
size: few
D: -
V: TRBV29-1
DNA: TGCAGCGTTGGGAGTAGCACTGAAGCTTTCTTT
CDR3: CSVGSSTEAFF

J: TRBJ2-3
size: -
D: -
V: TRBV4-1
DNA: TGCGCCAGCAGCCTCTTGGGGGGATCAGGCACAGATACGCAGTATTTT
CDR3: CASSLLGGSGTDTQYF

J: TRBJ2-1
size: -
D: TRBD2
V: TRBV12-3/TRBV12-4
DNA: TGTGCCAGCAGTTTTAGCGGGAGGAGTGAGCAGTTCTTC
CDR3: CASSFSGRSEQFF

J: TRBJ2-3
size: -
D: -
V: TRBV7-9
DNA: TGTGCCAGCAGCTTAGTTGGCTCGGGAGTGCAACAAGCAGATACGCAGTATTTT
CDR3: CASSLVGSGVQQADTQYF

J: TRBJ1-1
size: -
D: -
V: TRBV20-1
DNA: TGCAGTGCTAGAGATAATGCTAGGACAGTTGAAGCTTTCTTT
CDR3: CSARDNARTVEAFF

J: TRBJ2-3
size: -
D: -
V: TRBV7-6
DNA: TGTGCCAGCAGCATCCCTCTAGCGGATACGCAGTATTTT
CDR3: CASSIPLADTQYF

J: TRBJ1-2
size: many
D: -
V: TRBV6-1
DNA: TGTGCCAGCAGTTCCGCGGCCTATGGCTACACCTTC
CDR3: CASSSAAYGYTF